Shown below are 23 T cell receptor beta chains from a single sample sequenced in a study of cytomegalovirus exposure and HLA in healthy donors. Primers: 60 Vbeta forward and 13 Jbeta reverse. Only in-frame clones appear in the TCRdb table, and some are missing; sequencing was by immunoSEQ multiplex PCR. The table has about 81,000 clones, over 70% seen once. The specimen sequenced was PBMCs. These TCRs come from a man aged 50 to 60 in good health and CMV-seropositive.

This chain uses TRBV29-1 with TRBJ2-3; D not certain. V shed 3 bases and J shed 2 bases, with 6 bases lying between them. The CDR3 sequence is 12 residues long. Germline lookup yields CDR1 SQVTM and CDR2 ANQGSEA. The CDR3 here is CSVDVSTDTQYF. Here the CDR3 DNA reads TGCAGCGTTGATGTCTCCACAGATACGCAGTATTTT.

This clone was detected only a few times. The V gene is TRBV19, the J gene TRBJ2-3; TRBD2 might be the D (5 bases). CDR3 length: 13 residues. V gave up 7 bases and J gave up 1 base, with 9 bases separating them. Germline CDR1 LNHDA, CDR2 SQIVND (reference sequence). CDR3 sequence reads: CASNARGTDTQYF. The CDR3 DNA sequence: TGTGCCAGTAATGCGCGGGGCACAGATACGCAGTATTTT.

With regard to this clone: Other DNA sequences of this sample code for an identical CDR3. V is TRBV11-3 and J is TRBJ2-3; D unresolved. The CDR3 is 14 amino acids. In germline, CDR1 is SGHNT, CDR2 YENEEA. Deletions cut 6 bases from V and 3 bases from J, with 13 bases between. CDR3 amino acids: CASSSTASTDTQYF. The CDR3 DNA reads as TGTGCCAGCAGTTCAACCGCTAGTACAGATACGCAGTATTTT.

The genes are TRBV7-9 and TRBJ1-2, with TRBD1 identical over 10 bases. This CDR3 is built from 15 residues. The V gene's germline CDR1 is SEHNR and CDR2 FQNEAQ (reference sequence). V shed 6 bases and J 5 bases; nucleotides not matched to a gene: 9. CDR3 sequence reads: CASSRTDRGFYGYTF. In DNA form, the CDR3 reads TGTGCCAGCAGTCGAACGGACAGGGGGTTTTATGGCTACACCTTC. Looking up the rest from reference TRBV7-9 and TRBJ1-2 gives the full variable domain: DTGVSQNPRHKITKRGQNVTFRCDPISEHNRLYWYRQTLGQGPEFLTYFQNEAQLEKSRLLSDRFSAERPKGSFSTLEIQRTEQGDSAMYLCASSRTDRGFYGYTFGSGTRLTVV.

This clone was detected only once. The chain is built from TRBV14 and TRBJ2-2, with D tentatively TRBD2 (6 bases). The V and J ends lost 2 bases and 1 base respectively, with 11 bases between them. Germline V lookup: CDR1 SGHDN, CDR2 FVKESK. This CDR3 is 16 amino acids long. The CDR3 DNA sequence: TGTGCCAGCAGCCAACTCGGGGGAGTGAACACCGGGGAGCTGTTTTTT. Encoded protein: CASSQLGGVNTGELFF.

This clone was seen a handful of times. For the CDR3, the DNA is TGTGCCAGCAGCTCAAGGCCAACTAGCGGGAAGACCGGGGAGCTGTTTTTT. It encodes CASSSRPTSGKTGELFF. The J gene is TRBJ2-2, the V gene TRBV7-2; TRBD2 aligns across 10 bases. Germline loops: CDR1 SGHTA, CDR2 FQGNSA. V shed 4 bases, J shed 5 bases, and the junction held 10 bases outside the gene matches. The CDR3 consists of 17 residues.

This clone was seen once. The chain recombines TRBV10-3 with TRBJ2-2, with 12 nucleotides matching TRBD1. The length of the CDR3 is 18 residues. The trim removed 4 bases at V and 3 bases at J, leaving 9 bases unmatched. Germline CDR1 ENHRY, CDR2 SYGVKD. CDR3 nucleotides: TGTGCCATCAGTGGGACCGGGACAGGGGGCACGGACACCGGGGAGCTGTTTTTT. Its protein is CAISGTGTGGTDTGELFF.

The chain is built from TRBV5-1 and TRBJ1-1; D unclear. CDR1 is SGHRS, CDR2 YFSETQ, per germline. The germline V and J ends were trimmed by 0 bases and 3 bases, with 9 bases remaining between them. The CDR3 is 14 residues long. The CDR3 loop reads CASSLGGSDTEAFF. The CDR3 nucleotides are TGCGCCAGCAGCTTGGGAGGGAGTGACACTGAAGCTTTCTTT.

The chain carries TRBV19 and TRBJ1-2; tentative D call: TRBD1 (5 bases). V lost 6 bases, J lost 0 bases, and 11 bases lay in between. Germline CDR1 and CDR2: LNHDA and SQIVND (reference sequence). The CDR3 is 14 amino acids. The DNA for the CDR3 is TGTGCCAGTAGAAGACAGCCGTCTAACTATGGCTACACCTTC. It is translated as CASRRQPSNYGYTF.

The chain uses TRBV5-1 and TRBJ2-7, with 9 nucleotides matching TRBD2. The V gene end was trimmed by 4 bases and the J gene end by 0 bases; junction bases not matched to a gene: 8. The CDR3 consists of 16 residues. Germline V CDR1 and CDR2: SGHRS, YFSETQ. The CDR3 nucleotides are TGCGCCAGCAGCCCCATGACTAGCGGCAACTCCTACGAGCAGTACTTC. Residues: CASSPMTSGNSYEQYF.

This clone was seen a few times. At one of its ends the junction is not consistent with the germline gene, which may arise from a read error. J is TRBJ2-7 and V is TRBV23-1, with D perhaps TRBD1 (6 bases). TRBV23-1 is designated an ORF whose function remains uncertain. The CDR3 runs 11 residues. CDR3 amino acids: CDSRTAYEQYF. The CDR3 nucleotides read TGCGACAGCAGGACAGCATACGAGCAGTACTTC.

The V call is TRBV27, the J call TRBJ2-7; 10 nucleotides agree with TRBD1. V lost 7 bases to trimming and J lost 5 bases; unmatched junction nucleotides: 8. Germline V lookup: CDR1 MNHEY, CDR2 SMNVEV (reference sequence). The CDR3 contains 14 residues. CDR3 residues: CASNPGTGVDEQYF. The DNA for the CDR3 is TGTGCCAGCAACCCCGGGACAGGGGTTGACGAGCAGTACTTC.

On this clone itself: Other nucleotide sequences in the sample specify the same CDR3. The CDR3 sequence is CASSDNAGGQANEQFF. In DNA, the CDR3 is TGTGCCAGCAGTGATAATGCGGGAGGTCAGGCCAATGAGCAGTTCTTC. This sequence joins TRBV6-4 and TRBJ2-1; 8 nucleotides match TRBD2. V lost 3 bases and J lost 6; bases outside the gene matches: 10. The CDR3 sequence is 16 residues long. Germline V lookup: CDR1 MRHNA, CDR2 SNTAGT.

This chain connects TRBV5-6 to TRBJ1-6, with D unclear. Trimming stripped 4 bases from V and 4 bases from J, with 9 bases between. The germline gives CDR1 SGHDT, CDR2 YYEEEE. This CDR3 has 14 residues. The CDR3 spells CASSPRAYNSPLHF. The CDR3 DNA sequence: TGTGCCAGCAGCCCGCGGGCTTATAATTCACCCCTCCACTTT. Full variable domain (rest looked up from reference TRBV5-6 and TRBJ1-6): DAGVTQSPTHLIKTRGQQVTLRCSPKSGHDTVSWYQQALGQGPQFIFQYYEEEERQRGNFPDRFSGHQFPNYSSELNVNALLLGDSALYLCASSPRAYNSPLHFGNGTRLTVT.

The V call is TRBV11-3, the J call TRBJ1-3, with D tentatively TRBD1 (5 bases). Trimming removed 5 bases from V and 0 bases from J, with 11 bases in between. Germline CDR1 reads SGHNT; CDR2 reads YENEEA. CDR3 length equals 15 residues. In nucleotides, the CDR3 is TGTGCCAGCAGCCCGGGGGTACTCTCTGGAAACACCATATATTTT. This gives the protein CASSPGVLSGNTIYF.

The rearrangement uses TRBV7-3 and TRBJ2-2; TRBD2 might be the D (5 bases). The V end lost 5 bases, the J end lost 7 bases, and 11 bases lay between the germline ends. This CDR3 spans 13 amino acids. Germline V gene sequence: CDR1 SGHTA, CDR2 FQGTGA. CDR3 sequence reads: CASSGGYGGELFF. Written as DNA, the CDR3 is TGTGCCAGCAGCGGAGGATATGGCGGGGAGCTGTTTTTT.

CDR3: CATSDGNTIYF. The CDR3 DNA is TGTGCCACCTCAGATGGAAACACCATATATTTT. The chain links TRBV11-3 to TRBJ1-3; the D is unclear. V was clipped by 10 bases and J by 3 bases, with 7 bases between them. Germline CDR1 and CDR2: SGHNT and YENEEA. CDR3 length: 11 residues.

This clone was seen only a few times. The chain recombines TRBV27 with TRBJ2-7, with 8 bases matching TRBD1. V lost 5 bases and J lost 6; bases outside the gene matches: 9. CDR3 size: 14 residues. Germline CDR1 reads MNHEY; CDR2 reads SMNVEV (reference sequence). The CDR3 here is CASSARTGPSEQYF. CDR3 coding DNA: TGTGCCAGCAGTGCTCGGACAGGGCCTAGCGAGCAGTACTTC.

J is TRBJ2-4 and V is TRBV11-3; 9 nucleotides match TRBD2. After removal of 5 bases from V and 12 bases from J, the junction contained 14 bases not matched to a gene. CDR1 is SGHNT and CDR2 is YENEEA in the germline V gene. The CDR3 totals 15 residues. CDR3 in amino acids: CASSPGTSREDSQYF. DNA for the CDR3: TGTGCCAGCAGCCCGGGGACTAGCAGGGAAGACAGTCAGTACTTC.

This rearrangement joins TRBV19 to TRBJ2-1; 10 nucleotides align to TRBD2. The CDR3 runs 16 residues. With 4 bases clipped from V and 4 bases from J, the junction kept 7 bases outside the gene matches. CDR1 LNHDA and CDR2 SQIVND come from the germline V gene (reference sequence). The chain's CDR3 is CASSNSGTSVYNEQFF. The CDR3 DNA reads TGTGCCAGTAGTAACTCCGGGACTAGCGTTTACAATGAGCAGTTCTTC.

V usage is TRBV11-2 and J usage is TRBJ2-7, with D possibly TRBD2 on 6 matching bases. There are 12 residues in the CDR3. Per the germline V gene, CDR1 is SGHAT and CDR2 is FQNNGV. V was clipped by 0 bases and J by 9 bases, with 9 bases between them. CDR3 residues: CASSLERGVQYF. The CDR3 nucleotides read TGTGCCAGCAGCTTAGAGCGGGGCGTGCAGTACTTC. The full variable domain, its missing parts supplied by reference TRBV11-2 and TRBJ2-7, is EAGVAQSPRYKIIEKRQSVAFWCNPISGHATLYWYQQILGQGPKLLIQFQNNGVVDDSQLPKDRFSAERLKGVDSTLKIQPAKLEDSAVYLCASSLERGVQYFGPGTRLTVT.

The chain couples TRBV11-2 to TRBJ2-7; 8 positions match TRBD1. V lost 5 bases to trimming and J lost 6 bases; unmatched junction nucleotides: 9. Germline V gene data show CDR1 as SGHAT and CDR2 as FQNNGV. The CDR3 is 14 amino acids. CDR3 in amino acids: CASSTGQGTVEQYF. The CDR3 DNA is TGTGCCAGCAGCACTGGACAGGGTACTGTCGAGCAGTACTTC.

V usage is TRBV10-2 and J usage is TRBJ2-2, with D maybe TRBD1 (6 bases). The CDR3 has 15 residues. V lost 7 bases and J lost 2, with 14 bases in between. In germline, CDR1 is WSHSY, CDR2 SAAADI. The CDR3 sequence is CASKQLQGNTGELFF. The CDR3 DNA reads TGCGCCAGCAAGCAATTACAGGGTAACACCGGGGAGCTGTTTTTT.